The 28 T cell receptor beta chains in this list originate from one sample, sequenced in a study of post-analysis software for immune sequencing data. Unique molecular identifiers had been added to the TCR beta cDNA libraries. Each CDR3 protein is one row after TCRdb ran MiXCR on the PCR reads. The table has some 500,000 distinct CDR3 sequences, around 40% seen once. No antigens are known for them. Study results and caveats: A handful of TRBV segments were significantly more frequent in patients than in controls. TRBV5-6, TRBV5-1 and TRBV20-1 were among these segments.

The sequenced material came from blood. These receptors all come from a girl aged 10-17 years with multiple sclerosis.

The chain combines TRBV20-1 with TRBJ2-6; D not resolved. Trimming shortened V by 2 bases and J by 0 bases, and 5 bases separated the two germline ends. CDR1 and CDR2 from the germline V gene are DFQATT and SNEGSKA (reference sequence). This CDR3 is 14 amino acids long. The CDR3 protein is CSARPYSGANVLTF. The CDR3 bases are TGCAGTGCTAGACCTTACTCTGGGGCCAACGTCCTGACTTTC.

This clonotype was observed once. CDR3 loop: CASSYGGAGSSYNEQFF. CDR3 nucleotide sequence: TGCGCCAGCAGCTACGGGGGGGCGGGAAGCTCCTACAATGAGCAGTTCTTC. V gene TRBV5-1 combines with J gene TRBJ2-1; TRBD2 matches at 8 bases. The junction had 8 bases not matched to a gene; V was cut back by 3 bases and J by 0 bases. Germline loops: CDR1 SGHRS, CDR2 YFSETQ. CDR3 length: 17 amino acids.

A word on this clonotype: One end of the junction varies from germline; a read error may be responsible. The chain combines TRBV7-6 with TRBJ2-1, with 9 bases lining up with TRBD1. CDR3 size: 15 residues. The germline V gene encodes CDR1 SGHVS and CDR2 FNYEAQ. CDR3 bases: TGTGTCAGCAGCTCCGGGACAGGGACCTACAATGAGCAGTTCTTC. Its translation is CVSSSGTGTYNEQFF.

This clonotype was seen more than once but under ten times. The rearrangement uses TRBV7-8 and TRBJ2-5, with 14 positions matching TRBD2. The DNA end is more similar to TRBJ2-7, so the J call may be wrong. The length of the CDR3 is 18 residues. Germline V lookup: CDR1 SGHVS, CDR2 FQNEAQ. CDR3 in amino acids: CASSYYSAGLAGVSEQYF. The CDR3 DNA is TGTGCCAGCAGCTATTATTCAGCGGGACTAGCGGGAGTAAGCGAGCAGTACTTC.

This sequence joins TRBV4-1 and TRBJ2-4, with a possible D match to TRBD1 (5 bases). The CDR3 extends over 15 amino acids. Germline values: CDR1 MGHRA, CDR2 YSYEKL. V gave up 4 bases and J gave up 1 base, with 11 bases separating them. CDR3 residues: CASSPSTAAKNIQYF. CDR3 DNA: TGCGCCAGCAGCCCTTCGACAGCCGCCAAAAACATTCAGTACTTC.

This clonotype was counted between two and nine times. The chain combines TRBV20-1 with TRBJ2-3; 7 bases match TRBD2. The CDR3 consists of 14 residues. Trimming cost V 6 bases and J 8 bases; bases outside gene matches: 14. The germline gives CDR1 DFQATT, CDR2 SNEGSKA (reference sequence). Written as DNA, the CDR3 is TGCAGTGCCCTAGCGGAGCGAACTTTTGGTACGCAGTATTTT. Translation: CSALAERTFGTQYF.

The chain is built from TRBV5-1 and TRBJ2-7; 9 positions match TRBD1. V lost 2 bases and J lost 3; bases outside the gene matches: 3. Germline CDR1 reads SGHRS; CDR2 reads YFSETQ. This CDR3 spans 14 amino acids. As DNA, the CDR3 is TGCGCCAGCAGCTTCGGGGACAGGGTCTACGAGCAGTACTTC. This translates into CASSFGDRVYEQYF.

DNA for the CDR3: TGCGCCAGCAGCCCCGGTGAGGGTCGCGCTAACTATGGCTACACCTTC. Amino acids: CASSPGEGRANYGYTF. The chain joins TRBV4-3 to TRBJ1-2; D is uncertain. The CDR3 has 16 residues. Per the germline V gene, CDR1 is LGHNA and CDR2 is YSLEER. V was shortened by 4 bases and J by 0 bases, with 15 bases between the two germline ends.

This clonotype has more than one count but fewer than ten. This sequence joins TRBV20-1 and TRBJ2-1; TRBD2 matches 12 bases. CDR1 is DFQATT, CDR2 SNEGSKA, per germline (reference sequence). CDR3 length: 16 amino acids. V dropped 6 bases and J dropped 0; count of bases not matched to a gene: 6. The CDR3 DNA reads TGCAGTGCATCACTAGCGGGGGGACGCTCCTACAATGAGCAGTTCTTC. Its protein product is CSASLAGGRSYNEQFF.

This clonotype showed up just a few times. The genes are TRBV12-3 or TRBV12-4 and TRBJ1-5, with no clear D. This CDR3 has 13 amino acids. V was pared by 2 bases and J by 6 bases, with 8 bases between. The CDR3: CASSLSVGQPQHF. The DNA of the CDR3 is TGTGCCAGCAGTTTATCGGTCGGTCAGCCCCAGCATTTT.

The J gene is TRBJ1-1, the V gene TRBV29-1; no firm D call. CDR3 size: 13 residues. Trimming left V 1 base short and J 1 base short, with 7 bases between. Germline V gives CDR1 SQVTM, CDR2 ANQGSEA. CDR3 amino acids: CSVEGTGNTEAFF. The CDR3 DNA reads as TGCAGCGTTGAAGGTACGGGGAACACTGAAGCTTTCTTT.

The V gene is TRBV11-1, the J gene TRBJ2-7, with D tentatively TRBD2 (6 bases). Trimming pared 5 bases from V and 9 bases from J, leaving 14 bases between. This CDR3 has 12 amino acids. The germline gives CDR1 SGHAT, CDR2 FQDESV (reference sequence). CDR3 coding DNA: TGTGCCAGCAGCCGGAGGGACTGGGTGCAGTACTTC. As protein: CASSRRDWVQYF.

The chain links TRBV6-1 to TRBJ2-1; D is tentatively TRBD1 or TRBD2 (5 bases each). The CDR3 has 15 residues. CDR1 and CDR2 from the germline V gene are MNHNS and SASEGT. The V gene lost 2 bases and the J gene lost 2 bases, with 10 bases spanning the gap. CDR3 amino acids: CASSELQGAYNEQFF. The DNA of the CDR3 is TGTGCCAGCAGTGAACTTCAGGGAGCCTACAATGAGCAGTTCTTC.

This clonotype has more than one count but fewer than ten. CDR3 protein: CASSQIAGDETQYF. The CDR3 bases are TGTGCCAGCAGCCAAATAGCGGGAGACGAGACCCAGTACTTC. The genes are TRBV14 and TRBJ2-5; 9 bases align to TRBD2. The CDR3 loop spans 14 amino acids. V was pared by 2 bases and J by 5 bases, with 3 bases of the junction left unmatched. Germline loops: CDR1 SGHDN, CDR2 FVKESK.

This clonotype was seen a handful of times. V and J are TRBV6-1 and TRBJ2-1, with no clear D. V was trimmed by 2 bases and J by 12 bases, leaving 14 bases between them. This CDR3 has 13 amino acids. Germline loops: CDR1 MNHNS, CDR2 SASEGT. The CDR3 DNA reads TGTGCCAGCAGTGAAAGTGAGCCCGCCGGGCAGTTCTTC. The encoded protein is CASSESEPAGQFF.

This clonotype showed up just a few times. J is TRBJ1-2 and V is TRBV20-1; D gene ambiguous. The CDR3 length is 12 residues. Trimming left V 4 bases short and J 1 base short, with 7 bases between. Per the germline V gene, CDR1 is DFQATT and CDR2 is SNEGSKA (reference sequence). CDR3 sequence reads: CSAMQVNYGYTF. The CDR3 DNA reads TGCAGTGCTATGCAGGTTAACTATGGCTACACCTTC.

A few counts support this clonotype. The gene calls are TRBV4-1 and TRBJ2-1; D is possibly TRBD2 (5 bases). V lost 0 bases to trimming and J lost 3 bases, with 12 bases between them. Per the germline V gene, CDR1 is MGHRA and CDR2 is YSYEKL. The CDR3 totals 16 residues. The CDR3 nucleotides read TGCGCCAGCAGCCAAGATCTCGGTGGGAGCTACAATGAGCAGTTCTTC. The encoded protein is CASSQDLGGSYNEQFF.

In this sample, this clonotype turned up a few times. The chain has TRBV4-3 and TRBJ2-7; 7 bases are a match to TRBD1. The CDR3 loop spans 14 amino acids. The V gene's germline CDR1 is LGHNA and CDR2 YSLEER. J gave up 1 base and V 4 bases, and 4 bases lay outside the gene matches. The CDR3 sequence is CASSPADRSYEQYF. The DNA for the CDR3 is TGCGCCAGCAGCCCTGCGGACAGGTCCTACGAGCAGTACTTC.

Note on this clonotype: At one of its ends the junction is not consistent with the germline gene, which may arise from a read error. This chain links TRBV5-6 with TRBJ1-5; D not certain. The CDR3 extends over 12 amino acids. CDR1 and CDR2 (germline): SGHDT, YYEEEE. CDR3 protein: CASRLGNQPQHF. CDR3 nucleotides: TGTGCCAGCAGATTGGGCAATCAGCCCCAGCATTTT.

CDR3 protein: CASSLGQGDYEAFF. The CDR3 nucleotides read TGCGCCAGCAGCTTGGGACAGGGAGACTATGAAGCTTTCTTT. The rearrangement joins TRBV5-1 to TRBJ1-1, with TRBD1 identical over 7 bases. The junction had 6 bases not matched to a gene; V was cut back by 0 bases and J by 7 bases. The CDR3 runs 14 residues. CDR1 SGHRS and CDR2 YFSETQ come from the germline V gene.

The V and J genes are TRBV20-1 and TRBJ2-7; weak D call: TRBD1 (6 bases). V was cut by 6 bases and J by 1 base, with 16 bases left in between. The CDR3 is 14 amino acids. Germline loops: CDR1 DFQATT, CDR2 SNEGSKA (reference sequence). As DNA, the CDR3 is TGCAGTGCGGAGCGGCCCAGGGGATCCTACGAGCAGTACTTC. Amino acid sequence: CSAERPRGSYEQYF.

The V gene is TRBV28, the J gene TRBJ1-5; D unclear. In germline, CDR1 is MDHEN, CDR2 SYDVKM. This CDR3 region has 15 residues. V was trimmed by 3 bases and J by 0 bases, leaving 9 bases between them. The CDR3 loop is CASSFAQYSNQPQHF. DNA of the CDR3: TGTGCCAGCAGTTTTGCGCAGTATAGCAATCAGCCCCAGCATTTT.

This clonotype has more than one count but fewer than ten. This chain connects TRBV6-2 or TRBV6-3 to TRBJ1-2; D is undetermined. Germline values: CDR1 MNHEY, CDR2 SVGEGT. CDR3 length equals 13 residues. V gave up 8 bases and J gave up 4 bases, with 14 bases separating them. The chain's CDR3 is CASGEYRIYGYTF. CDR3 nucleotides: TGTGCCAGCGGAGAATATCGGATCTATGGCTACACCTTC.

This clonotype was counted a few times. V is TRBV30 and J is TRBJ1-1; tentative D call: TRBD1 (6 bases). V lost 0 bases to trimming and J lost 5 bases, with 10 bases between them. This CDR3 spans 13 amino acids. In germline, CDR1 is GTSNPN, CDR2 SVGIG (reference sequence). CDR3 coding DNA: TGTGCCTGGAGTGTGGGGGGGCTGACTGAAGCTTTCTTT. Translation gives CAWSVGGLTEAFF.

CDR3 nucleotide sequence: TGTGCCAGCGGGCCACTAGCGGACTACTACGAGCAGTACTTC. Amino acids: CASGPLADYYEQYF. The V gene is TRBV6-2 or TRBV6-3, the J gene TRBJ2-7, with 8 bases that match TRBD2. Trimming cost V 8 bases and J 3 bases; bases outside gene matches: 9. CDR3 length: 14 residues. From germline, CDR1 is MNHEY and CDR2 SVGEGT.

This clonotype showed up many times. CDR3 loop: CSTGREADTQYF. As DNA, the CDR3 is TGCAGCACTGGACGGGAGGCAGATACGCAGTATTTT. V usage is TRBV29-1 and J usage is TRBJ2-3; TRBD2 matches 7 bases. This CDR3 spans 12 amino acids. CDR1 and CDR2 from the germline V gene are SQVTM and ANQGSEA. Trimming at V came to 8 bases and at J to 4 bases, leaving 6 bases not matched to a gene.

CDR3 protein: CASRGRLNEQFF. The DNA of the CDR3 is TGTGCCAGCAGGGGACGGCTTAATGAGCAGTTCTTC. The chain links TRBV27 to TRBJ2-1; D might be TRBD1 or TRBD2, each matching 5 bases. CDR1 is MNHEY, CDR2 SMNVEV, per germline (reference sequence). The CDR3 extends over 12 amino acids. With 6 bases removed from V and 7 bases from J, the gap between germline ends came to 10 bases.

This clonotype came up once. J is TRBJ2-1 and V is TRBV5-1; D possibly corresponds to TRBD2 (6 bases). The V gene lost 2 bases and the J gene lost 0 bases, with 15 bases spanning the gap. Germline CDR1 is SGHRS and CDR2 is YFSETQ. This CDR3 spans 17 amino acids. CDR3: CASSLLGEENSYNEQFF. The CDR3 DNA is TGCGCCAGCAGCTTACTCGGGGAGGAGAACTCCTACAATGAGCAGTTCTTC.